A single sample is the source of the 14 T cell receptor beta chains below, sequenced in a study of T cell responses to AZD1222 COVID-19 vaccine. Sequencing used immunoSEQ multiplex PCR; TCRdb keeps in-frame clones, though not all of them. This sample has about 130,000 clones, with roughly 90% found just once. The specimen comprised peripheral blood, sampled 28 days after the second AZD1222 dose. These receptors were taken from an adult who received the AZD1222 COVID-19 vaccine.

The chain joins TRBV7-2 to TRBJ1-5; D gene ambiguous. Between the trimmed V and J ends, which lost 5 bases and 7 bases, there was a span of 18 bases. CDR3 length: 15 amino acids. Germline V gene sequence: CDR1 SGHTA, CDR2 FQGNSA. DNA for the CDR3: TGTGCCAGCAGCCCCCTCGGTGGGCCTGGGCAGCCCCAGCATTTT. It encodes CASSPLGGPGQPQHF.

This chain joins TRBV19 and TRBJ1-5, with a tentative D call TRBD1 (5 bases). Germline V CDR1 and CDR2: LNHDA, SQIVND (reference sequence). The length of the CDR3 is 17 residues. Trimming removed 4 bases from V and 4 bases from J, with 20 bases in between. The CDR3 DNA is TGTGCCAGTAGTAAACTAGGGGTAGGAGGAAGTAATCAGCCCCAGCATTTT. Translating it yields CASSKLGVGGSNQPQHF. The whole variable domain, filled in from reference TRBV19 and TRBJ1-5, reads DGGITQSPKYLFRKEGQNVTLSCEQNLNHDAMYWYRQDPGQGLRLIYYSQIVNDFQKGDIAEGYSVSREKKESFPLTVTSAQKNPTAFYLCASSKLGVGGSNQPQHFGDGTRLSIL.

The gene calls are TRBV30 and TRBJ1-3; no clear D. Germline CDR1 and CDR2: GTSNPN and SVGIG (reference sequence). The V end was cut by 1 base, the J end by 9 bases, with 10 bases between. CDR3 length: 12 amino acids. This CDR3 reads CAWSERPGTIYF. In DNA, the CDR3 is TGTGCCTGGAGTGAACGTCCAGGCACCATATATTTT.

This chain connects TRBV27 to TRBJ2-1; D may correspond to TRBD1 or TRBD2 (5 bases each). Germline V gene lookup returns CDR1 MNHEY and CDR2 SMNVEV (reference sequence). Trimming took 0 bases from V and 0 from J, leaving 9 bases between them. The CDR3 totals 16 residues. The CDR3: CASSLSAGSSYNEQFF. The CDR3 coding sequence is TGTGCCAGCAGTTTATCTGCAGGGAGCTCCTACAATGAGCAGTTCTTC.

This rearrangement joins TRBV29-1 to TRBJ2-1; no clear D. The CDR3 is 11 residues long. V was pared by 2 bases and J by 6 bases, with 5 bases between. CDR1 is SQVTM and CDR2 is ANQGSEA in the germline V gene. CDR3: CSVEPTNEQFF. CDR3 nucleotides: TGCAGCGTTGAACCCACCAATGAGCAGTTCTTC.

V and J are TRBV2 and TRBJ1-1; D perhaps matches TRBD1 (5 bases). Trimming took off 4 bases at V and 11 bases at J, with 20 bases between the two ends. CDR3 length equals 14 residues. Per the germline V gene, CDR1 is SNHLY and CDR2 is FYNNEI. The CDR3 sequence: CASSARIPRDGAFF. The CDR3 DNA is TGTGCCAGCAGTGCCCGAATCCCTCGGGACGGTGCTTTCTTT. The whole variable domain, filled in from reference TRBV2 and TRBJ1-1, reads EPEVTQTPSHQVTQMGQEVILRCVPISNHLYFYWYRQILGQKVEFLVSFYNNEISEKSEIFDDQFSVERPDGSNFTLKIRSTKLEDSAMYFCASSARIPRDGAFFGQGTRLTVV.

The chain combines TRBV19 with TRBJ1-4; TRBD1 matches at 9 bases. The CDR3 is made up of 16 amino acids. Germline-derived CDR1 and CDR2 are LNHDA and SQIVND (reference sequence). Losses at the gene ends were 3 bases for V and 5 bases for J; bases not matched to a gene: 7. CDR3 amino acids: CASSIYRGPANEKLFF. In DNA, the CDR3 is TGTGCCAGTAGTATTTACAGGGGGCCGGCGAATGAAAAACTGTTTTTT.

Only one count was recorded for this clone. This chain uses TRBV5-1 with TRBJ2-6; D gene ambiguous. Trimming removed 5 bases from V and 0 bases from J, with 6 bases in between. The CDR3 is 14 residues long. The V gene's germline CDR1 is SGHRS and CDR2 YFSETQ. CDR3 sequence reads: CASRSVSGANVLTF. The DNA of the CDR3 is TGCGCCAGCAGGTCGGTCTCTGGGGCCAACGTCCTGACTTTC.

The chain has TRBV7-9 and TRBJ1-1; D call uncertain. CDR3 length equals 13 residues. In germline, CDR1 is SEHNR, CDR2 FQNEAQ (reference sequence). V dropped 5 bases and J dropped 7 bases, with 14 bases sitting between them. The CDR3 protein is CASSGSGGLEAFF. The CDR3 DNA sequence: TGTGCCAGCAGCGGGAGCGGAGGGCTTGAAGCTTTCTTT.

The chain links TRBV3-1 (or the pseudogene TRBV3-2) to TRBJ2-1; possible D gene TRBD2, 5 bases. This CDR3 is built from 20 residues. V dropped 3 bases and J dropped 3 bases, with 27 bases sitting between them. The V gene's germline CDR1 is LGHDT and CDR2 YNNKEL (reference sequence). In DNA, the CDR3 is TGTGCCAGCAGCCAGAGCAGTCCTAGCTATTTAATCCTCCTCTACAATGAGCAGTTCTTC. Translation: CASSQSSPSYLILLYNEQFF.

The V call is TRBV20-1, the J call TRBJ1-2, with unresolved D. The germline gives CDR1 DFQATT, CDR2 SNEGSKA (reference sequence). Trimming shortened V by 8 bases and J by 6 bases, and 7 bases separated the two germline ends. This CDR3 has 9 residues. The CDR3 sequence: CSIPNGYTF. The CDR3 coding sequence is TGCAGTATACCGAATGGCTACACCTTC.

As regards this clone: A junction end diverges from the germline sequence, so it may reflect a read error. The V gene is TRBV29-1, the J gene TRBJ2-7; tentative D call: TRBD2 (6 bases). The CDR3 totals 17 residues. Germline-derived CDR1 and CDR2 are SQVTM and ANQGSEA. CDR3 bases: TGCAGCGTTAAAGAGGGGAGCACGGGACTGAGCTTTCTAGTGCAGTACTTC. Translated: CSVKEGSTGLSFLVQYF.

The chain joins TRBV15 to TRBJ1-1; no definite D call. The CDR3 consists of 13 residues. With 5 bases removed from V and 2 bases from J, the gap between germline ends came to 9 bases. Germline V CDR1 and CDR2: LNHNV, YYDKDF (reference sequence). The CDR3 sequence is CATSSGVNTEAFF. CDR3 DNA sequence: TGTGCCACCAGCTCCGGGGTAAACACTGAAGCTTTCTTT.

This clone was seen just once. V and J are TRBV7-6 and TRBJ1-4, with 10 bases matching TRBD1. The CDR3 is 15 amino acids. Germline CDR1 SGHVS, CDR2 FNYEAQ. The ends lost 5 bases at V and 8 bases at J; junction bases unmatched: 8. CDR3 DNA: TGTGCCAGCAGCCTCAAGACAGGGGGCGGAGAAAAACTGTTTTTT. Translating gives CASSLKTGGGEKLFF.